A selection of T cell receptor beta chains follows, all from one sample in a study of T cells after yellow fever vaccination. From the 5' RACE reads, TCRdb called clonotypes with MiXCR, one entry per CDR3 protein. This table has approximately 550,000 distinct CDR3 sequences, 13% appearing once. The material was PBMCs, obtained on the day of the yellow fever booster vaccination. The receptor source for this set is a man aged 25-40 years who received the YFV17D yellow fever vaccine. Each CDR3 is given with its conserved first and last residue. D genes are given only for firm matches. Not every row has a clone size; where given, it reads once, few, many or a size class.

d_gene: TRBD1
j_gene: TRBJ1-4
abundance: -
v_gene: TRBV4-3
CDR3aa: CASGDRFREKLFF
CDR3nt: TGCGCCAGCGGGGACAGATTCCGAGAAAAACTGTTTTTT

d_gene: TRBD2
j_gene: TRBJ2-1
abundance: few
v_gene: TRBV3-1
CDR3aa: CASSRKRLAGGRNEQFF
CDR3nt: TGTGCCAGCAGCCGGAAGAGACTAGCGGGAGGTCGAAATGAGCAGTTCTTC

d_gene: -
j_gene: TRBJ2-5
abundance: -
v_gene: TRBV5-8
CDR3aa: CASRSVSKETQYF
CDR3nt: TGTGCCAGCAGAAGCGTGTCAAAAGAGACCCAGTACTTC

d_gene: TRBD1
j_gene: TRBJ1-1
abundance: few
v_gene: TRBV5-1
CDR3aa: CASSDKTGSNTEAFF
CDR3nt: TGCGCCAGCAGCGACAAGACAGGGTCGAACACTGAAGCTTTCTTT

d_gene: -
j_gene: TRBJ2-1
abundance: few
v_gene: TRBV27
CDR3aa: CASSQQVSYNEQFF
CDR3nt: TGTGCCAGCTCCCAACAGGTCTCCTACAATGAGCAGTTCTTC

d_gene: TRBD1
j_gene: TRBJ2-3
abundance: -
v_gene: TRBV7-8
CDR3aa: CASSLGRGGARYDTQYF
CDR3nt: TGTGCCAGCAGCTTAGGGAGAGGGGGCGCGCGATACGATACGCAGTATTTT

d_gene: -
j_gene: TRBJ2-7
abundance: -
v_gene: TRBV20-1
CDR3aa: CSASTPSTVDPYEQYF
CDR3nt: TGCAGTGCTTCCACACCTTCGACAGTCGACCCCTACGAGCAGTACTTC

d_gene: TRBD2
j_gene: TRBJ2-5
abundance: few
v_gene: TRBV24-1
CDR3aa: CATSDSSGRTLETQYF
CDR3nt: TGTGCCACCAGTGACTCTAGCGGGAGGACACTTGAGACCCAGTACTTC

d_gene: -
j_gene: TRBJ2-7
abundance: -
v_gene: TRBV12-3/TRBV12-4
CDR3aa: CASSSGLLSSYEQYF
CDR3nt: TGTGCCAGCAGTTCGGGACTTCTGAGCTCCTACGAGCAGTACTTC

d_gene: -
j_gene: TRBJ2-1
abundance: -
v_gene: TRBV7-3
CDR3aa: CASSFRGGNYNEQFF
CDR3nt: TGTGCCAGCAGCTTTAGGGGCGGGAATTACAATGAGCAGTTCTTC

d_gene: -
j_gene: TRBJ1-4
abundance: -
v_gene: TRBV18
CDR3aa: CASSPQHIRTNEKLFF
CDR3nt: TGTGCCAGCTCACCCCAGCACATCAGAACTAATGAAAAACTGTTTTTT

d_gene: -
j_gene: TRBJ2-1
abundance: few
v_gene: TRBV7-3
CDR3aa: CASSLRESNEQFF
CDR3nt: TGTGCCAGCAGCTTAAGGGAAAGCAATGAGCAGTTCTTC

d_gene: -
j_gene: TRBJ1-6
abundance: -
v_gene: TRBV9
CDR3aa: CASSVGQEPWGPLHF
CDR3nt: TGTGCCAGCAGCGTAGGTCAAGAGCCCTGGGGGCCCCTCCACTTT

d_gene: -
j_gene: TRBJ1-1
abundance: few
v_gene: TRBV5-1
CDR3aa: CASSPQPSITEAFF
CDR3nt: TGCGCCAGCAGTCCCCAACCGAGCATTACTGAAGCTTTCTTT

d_gene: TRBD2
j_gene: TRBJ2-7
abundance: many
v_gene: TRBV9
CDR3aa: CASSALGRESRYEQYF
CDR3nt: TGTGCCAGCAGCGCCCTGGGGAGGGAATCCCGCTACGAGCAGTACTTC

d_gene: -
j_gene: TRBJ1-4
abundance: -
v_gene: TRBV27
CDR3aa: CASSSWQEREKLIF
CDR3nt: TGTGCCAGCAGTTCCTGGCAGGAGAGGGAAAAACTGATTTTT

d_gene: TRBD1
j_gene: TRBJ2-7
abundance: few
v_gene: TRBV6-1
CDR3aa: CASQRTGGFDEQYF
CDR3nt: TGTGCCAGCCAAAGGACAGGGGGATTCGACGAGCAGTACTTC

d_gene: TRBD2
j_gene: TRBJ2-3
abundance: few
v_gene: TRBV20-1
CDR3aa: CSAQTSGDTDTQYF
CDR3nt: TGCAGTGCTCAGACTAGCGGGGACACAGATACGCAGTATTTT

d_gene: TRBD2
j_gene: TRBJ2-3
abundance: -
v_gene: TRBV2
CDR3aa: CASSYLAGRDTQYF
CDR3nt: TGTGCCAGCAGCTATCTAGCGGGGAGGGATACGCAGTATTTT

d_gene: -
j_gene: TRBJ2-1
abundance: once
v_gene: TRBV6-2/TRBV6-3
CDR3aa: CASTRIGEQFF
CDR3nt: TGTGCCAGCACTAGGATCGGAGAGCAGTTCTTC

d_gene: TRBD2
j_gene: TRBJ2-1
abundance: -
v_gene: TRBV23-1
CDR3aa: CASNKASGRNYEQFF
CDR3nt: TGCGCCAGCAATAAGGCTAGCGGGAGGAACTATGAGCAGTTCTTC

d_gene: TRBD2
j_gene: TRBJ2-1
abundance: -
v_gene: TRBV20-1
CDR3aa: CSASRGGLAINEQFF
CDR3nt: TGCAGTGCTTCCAGGGGGGGACTAGCGATAAATGAGCAGTTCTTC

d_gene: -
j_gene: TRBJ1-6
abundance: -
v_gene: TRBV20-1
CDR3aa: CSASFRGTYNSPLHF
CDR3nt: TGCAGTGCTAGTTTTCGGGGCACCTATAATTCACCCCTCCACTTT

d_gene: TRBD1
j_gene: TRBJ1-1
abundance: few
v_gene: TRBV7-2
CDR3aa: CASSLAYRGPLEAFF
CDR3nt: TGTGCCAGCAGCTTGGCCTACAGGGGACCGCTTGAAGCTTTCTTT

d_gene: -
j_gene: TRBJ1-1
abundance: -
v_gene: TRBV18
CDR3aa: CASSPRADQRGAEAFF
CDR3nt: TGTGCCAGCTCACCCAGAGCGGACCAGCGGGGGGCTGAAGCTTTCTTT

d_gene: TRBD2
j_gene: TRBJ2-5
abundance: -
v_gene: TRBV6-1
CDR3aa: CASRPHQRERRETQYF
CDR3nt: TGTGCCAGCCGCCCCCACCAGCGGGAGCGAAGGGAGACCCAGTACTTC

d_gene: TRBD2
j_gene: TRBJ2-5
abundance: -
v_gene: TRBV29-1
CDR3aa: CSVRTSGSLKTQYF
CDR3nt: TGCAGCGTCAGGACTAGCGGGAGCTTGAAGACCCAGTACTTC

d_gene: TRBD2
j_gene: TRBJ2-2
abundance: -
v_gene: TRBV7-6
CDR3aa: CASSDPGGSSLKSANTGELFF
CDR3nt: TGTGCCAGCAGCGACCCTGGCGGGAGTTCCTTAAAGAGTGCGAACACCGGGGAGCTGTTTTTT

d_gene: -
j_gene: TRBJ2-7
abundance: -
v_gene: TRBV19
CDR3aa: CASSIGSYYEQYF
CDR3nt: TGTGCCAGTAGTATCGGCAGTTACTACGAGCAGTACTTC

d_gene: TRBD1
j_gene: TRBJ2-3
abundance: few
v_gene: TRBV4-3
CDR3aa: CASSRTTGGYTDTQYF
CDR3nt: TGCGCCAGCAGCCGTACGACAGGGGGATACACAGATACGCAGTATTTT

d_gene: -
j_gene: TRBJ2-7
abundance: -
v_gene: TRBV29-1
CDR3aa: CSVEDLAGSTYEQYF
CDR3nt: TGCAGCGTTGAAGATCTGGCAGGGAGCACCTACGAGCAGTACTTC

d_gene: TRBD2
j_gene: TRBJ2-1
abundance: -
v_gene: TRBV6-2/TRBV6-3
CDR3aa: CASSSGLAAAIYNEQFF
CDR3nt: TGTGCCAGCAGTTCGGGACTAGCGGCCGCTATTTACAATGAGCAGTTCTTC

d_gene: -
j_gene: TRBJ2-7
abundance: -
v_gene: TRBV5-1
CDR3aa: CASSRDGPRYEQYF
CDR3nt: TGCGCCAGCAGCCGAGATGGCCCCCGCTACGAGCAGTACTTC

d_gene: -
j_gene: TRBJ1-1
abundance: few
v_gene: TRBV2
CDR3aa: CASRDSDTEAFF
CDR3nt: TGTGCCAGCCGGGATTCAGACACTGAAGCTTTCTTT

d_gene: TRBD2
j_gene: TRBJ2-1
abundance: -
v_gene: TRBV7-3
CDR3aa: CASSYLATRGGEQFF
CDR3nt: TGTGCCAGCAGTTATTTAGCGACCCGGGGGGGTGAGCAGTTCTTC

d_gene: TRBD1
j_gene: TRBJ2-7
abundance: few
v_gene: TRBV29-1
CDR3aa: CSVDRVTYEQYF
CDR3nt: TGCAGCGTAGACAGGGTGACCTACGAGCAGTACTTC

d_gene: -
j_gene: TRBJ2-1
abundance: -
v_gene: TRBV7-2
CDR3aa: CASSLRVSHNEQFF
CDR3nt: TGTGCCAGCAGCCTCCGGGTATCACACAATGAGCAGTTCTTC

d_gene: -
j_gene: TRBJ2-3
abundance: -
v_gene: TRBV5-4
CDR3aa: CASSLGNEDTQYF
CDR3nt: TGTGCCAGCAGCTTGGGAAACGAGGATACGCAGTATTTT

d_gene: -
j_gene: TRBJ2-7
abundance: -
v_gene: TRBV5-1
CDR3aa: CASSFDFDGLSYEQYF
CDR3nt: TGCGCCAGCAGCTTCGACTTCGACGGACTGAGCTACGAGCAGTACTTC

d_gene: -
j_gene: TRBJ2-7
abundance: -
v_gene: TRBV20-1
CDR3aa: CSATISTYEQYF
CDR3nt: TGCAGTGCGACGATTAGTACCTACGAGCAGTACTTC

d_gene: -
j_gene: TRBJ1-5
abundance: -
v_gene: TRBV4-2
CDR3aa: CASSQDVPNQPQHF
CDR3nt: TGTGCCAGCAGCCAAGACGTCCCGAATCAGCCCCAGCATTTT

d_gene: TRBD1
j_gene: TRBJ2-7
abundance: -
v_gene: TRBV18
CDR3aa: CASSLRQGVRHEQYF
CDR3nt: TGTGCCAGCTCCCTCCGACAGGGTGTTAGACACGAGCAGTACTTC

d_gene: -
j_gene: TRBJ2-2
abundance: -
v_gene: TRBV7-2
CDR3aa: CASRMGANTGELFF
CDR3nt: TGTGCCAGCAGGATGGGAGCGAACACCGGGGAGCTGTTTTTT

d_gene: -
j_gene: TRBJ1-4
abundance: -
v_gene: TRBV11-2
CDR3aa: CASSLGPRSEKLFF
CDR3nt: TGTGCCAGCAGCTTAGGCCCCCGGAGCGAAAAACTGTTTTTT

d_gene: TRBD2
j_gene: TRBJ2-1
abundance: -
v_gene: TRBV25-1
CDR3aa: CASSESMSGRSAFF
CDR3nt: TGTGCCAGCAGTGAATCAATGAGCGGGAGGTCCGCGTTCTTC

d_gene: -
j_gene: TRBJ2-5
abundance: -
v_gene: TRBV5-1
CDR3aa: CASSPDSLGETQYF
CDR3nt: TGCGCCAGCAGCCCGGACAGCCTTGGGGAGACCCAGTACTTC

d_gene: TRBD1
j_gene: TRBJ2-1
abundance: -
v_gene: TRBV20-1
CDR3aa: CSANPGQGADEQFF
CDR3nt: TGCAGTGCCAACCCGGGACAGGGGGCAGATGAGCAGTTCTTC

d_gene: TRBD1
j_gene: TRBJ1-5
abundance: many
v_gene: TRBV2
CDR3aa: CASSGTGSVNQPQHF
CDR3nt: TGTGCCAGCAGTGGGACAGGGTCGGTGAATCAGCCCCAGCATTTT

d_gene: -
j_gene: TRBJ2-7
abundance: -
v_gene: TRBV4-2
CDR3aa: CASSQGSAGTYEQYF
CDR3nt: TGTGCCAGCAGCCAAGGATCTGCGGGAACCTACGAGCAGTACTTC

d_gene: -
j_gene: TRBJ2-5
abundance: -
v_gene: TRBV7-2
CDR3aa: CASSLSASSQYF
CDR3nt: TGTGCCAGCAGCTTATCTGCCTCCTCCCAGTACTTC

d_gene: TRBD2
j_gene: TRBJ2-5
abundance: few
v_gene: TRBV30
CDR3aa: CAWSRVAGVGETQYF
CDR3nt: TGTGCCTGGAGTCGAGTAGCGGGAGTCGGCGAGACCCAGTACTTC

d_gene: TRBD1
j_gene: TRBJ2-1
abundance: few
v_gene: TRBV20-1
CDR3aa: CSAREGGQGDYFF
CDR3nt: TGCAGTGCTAGAGAGGGGGGACAGGGGGATTATTTCTTC

d_gene: -
j_gene: TRBJ2-3
abundance: -
v_gene: TRBV20-1
CDR3aa: CSARDDGQTDTQYF
CDR3nt: TGCAGTGCTAGAGATGACGGCCAGACAGATACGCAGTATTTT

d_gene: -
j_gene: TRBJ2-7
abundance: -
v_gene: TRBV7-2
CDR3aa: CASSSAGRVTYEQYF
CDR3nt: TGTGCCAGCAGCTCGGCCGGGCGGGTGACCTACGAGCAGTACTTC

d_gene: TRBD2
j_gene: TRBJ2-1
abundance: -
v_gene: TRBV28
CDR3aa: CASSERSGTYNEQFF
CDR3nt: TGTGCCAGCAGTGAGAGAAGCGGGACCTACAATGAGCAGTTCTTC

d_gene: TRBD2
j_gene: TRBJ2-7
abundance: few
v_gene: TRBV5-4
CDR3aa: CASSSRTSGSNYEQYF
CDR3nt: TGTGCCAGCAGCTCCCGGACTAGCGGGTCTAACTACGAGCAGTACTTC

d_gene: -
j_gene: TRBJ1-6
abundance: few
v_gene: TRBV4-3
CDR3aa: CASSQDRRGNSPLHF
CDR3nt: TGCGCCAGCAGCCAAGATCGCAGGGGTAATTCACCCCTCCACTTT

d_gene: TRBD1
j_gene: TRBJ2-7
abundance: few
v_gene: TRBV5-4
CDR3aa: CASSLFDRGSLEQYF
CDR3nt: TGTGCCAGCAGCTTGTTCGACAGGGGTTCTCTCGAGCAGTACTTC

d_gene: -
j_gene: TRBJ2-1
abundance: -
v_gene: TRBV7-9
CDR3aa: CASSAGDRYNEQFF
CDR3nt: TGTGCCAGCAGCGCAGGGGATCGCTACAATGAGCAGTTCTTC

d_gene: -
j_gene: TRBJ1-2
abundance: few
v_gene: TRBV7-2
CDR3aa: CASSSLQGRGYGYTF
CDR3nt: TGTGCCAGCAGCTCCCTCCAGGGGCGCGGGTATGGCTACACCTTC